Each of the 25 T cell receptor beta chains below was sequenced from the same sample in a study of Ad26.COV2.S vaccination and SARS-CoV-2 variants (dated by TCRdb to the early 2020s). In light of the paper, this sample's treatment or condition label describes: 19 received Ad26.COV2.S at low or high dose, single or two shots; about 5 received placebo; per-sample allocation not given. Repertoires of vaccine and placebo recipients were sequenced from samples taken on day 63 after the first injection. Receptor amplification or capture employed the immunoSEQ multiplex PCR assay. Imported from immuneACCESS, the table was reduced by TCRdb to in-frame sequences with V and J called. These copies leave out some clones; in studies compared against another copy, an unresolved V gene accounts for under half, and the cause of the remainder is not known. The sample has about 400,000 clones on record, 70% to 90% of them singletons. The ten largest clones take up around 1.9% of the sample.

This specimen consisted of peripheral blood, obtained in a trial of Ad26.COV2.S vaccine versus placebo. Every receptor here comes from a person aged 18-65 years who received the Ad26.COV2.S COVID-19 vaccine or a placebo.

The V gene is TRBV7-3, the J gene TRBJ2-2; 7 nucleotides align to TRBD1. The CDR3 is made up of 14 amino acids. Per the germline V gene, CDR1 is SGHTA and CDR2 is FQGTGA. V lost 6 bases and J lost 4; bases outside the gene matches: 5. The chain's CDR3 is CASRGTAFTGELFF. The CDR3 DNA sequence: TGTGCCAGCAGGGGGACAGCCTTCACCGGGGAGCTGTTTTTT.

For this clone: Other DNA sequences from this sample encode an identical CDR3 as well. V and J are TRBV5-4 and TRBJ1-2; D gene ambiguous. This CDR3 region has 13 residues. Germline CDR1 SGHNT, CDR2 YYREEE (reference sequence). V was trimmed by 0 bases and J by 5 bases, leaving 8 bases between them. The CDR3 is CASSLDGAYGYTF. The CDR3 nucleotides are TGTGCCAGCAGCTTGGACGGTGCATATGGCTACACCTTC. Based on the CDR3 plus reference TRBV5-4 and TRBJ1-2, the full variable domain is ETGVTQSPTHLIKTRGQQVTLRCSSQSGHNTVSWYQQALGQGPQFIFQYYREEENGRGNFPPRFSGLQFPNYSSELNVNALELDDSALYLCASSLDGAYGYTFGSGTRLTVV.

DNA for the CDR3: TGTGCCAGCAGTAAGGACAGGGGGGGCGAGCAGTACTTC. Protein sequence: CASSKDRGGEQYF. The rearrangement joins TRBV7-6 to TRBJ2-7; 10 bases agree with TRBD1. CDR3 length equals 13 residues. Germline V gene sequence: CDR1 SGHVS, CDR2 FNYEAQ. V lost 6 bases to trimming and J lost 6 bases; unmatched junction nucleotides: 5. The entire variable domain, with the rest obtained from reference TRBV7-6 and TRBJ2-7, is as follows: GAGVSQSPRYKVTKRGQDVALRCDPISGHVSLYWYRQALGQGPEFLTYFNYEAQQDKSGLPNDRFSAERPEGSISTLTIQRTEQRDSAMYRCASSKDRGGEQYFGPGTRLTVT.

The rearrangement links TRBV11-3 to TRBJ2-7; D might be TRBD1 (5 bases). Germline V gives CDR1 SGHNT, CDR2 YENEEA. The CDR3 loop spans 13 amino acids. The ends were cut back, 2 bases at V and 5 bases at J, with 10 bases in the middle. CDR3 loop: CASSLPGSDEQYF. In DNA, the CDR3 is TGTGCCAGCAGCTTACCAGGGTCCGACGAGCAGTACTTC.

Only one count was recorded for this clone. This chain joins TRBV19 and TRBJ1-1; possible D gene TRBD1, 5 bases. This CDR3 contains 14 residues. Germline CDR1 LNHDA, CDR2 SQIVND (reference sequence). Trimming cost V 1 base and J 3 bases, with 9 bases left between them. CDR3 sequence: CASSIGRRDTEAFF. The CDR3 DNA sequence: TGTGCCAGTAGTATAGGTCGCAGGGACACTGAAGCTTTCTTT.

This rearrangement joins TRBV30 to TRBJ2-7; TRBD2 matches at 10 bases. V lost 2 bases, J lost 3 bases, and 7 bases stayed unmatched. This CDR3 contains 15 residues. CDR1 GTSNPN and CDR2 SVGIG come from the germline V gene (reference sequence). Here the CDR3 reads CAWSRGLAANYEQYF. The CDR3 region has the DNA TGTGCCTGGAGTAGAGGACTAGCGGCTAACTACGAGCAGTACTTC.

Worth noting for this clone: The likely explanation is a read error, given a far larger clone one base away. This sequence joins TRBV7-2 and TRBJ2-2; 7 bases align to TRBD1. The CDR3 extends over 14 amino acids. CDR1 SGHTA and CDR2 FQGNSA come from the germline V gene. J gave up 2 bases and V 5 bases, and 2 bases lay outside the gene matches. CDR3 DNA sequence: TGTGCCAGCAGCCGGGACAGTAACACCGGGGAGCTGTTTTTT. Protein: CASSRDSNTGELFF.

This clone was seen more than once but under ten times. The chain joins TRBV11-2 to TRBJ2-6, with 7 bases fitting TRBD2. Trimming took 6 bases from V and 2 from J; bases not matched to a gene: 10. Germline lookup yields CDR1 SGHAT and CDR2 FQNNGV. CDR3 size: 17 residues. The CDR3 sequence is CASRSFNGRTGANVLTF. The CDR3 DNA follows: TGTGCCAGCAGATCTTTTAACGGGAGGACTGGGGCCAACGTCCTGACTTTC.

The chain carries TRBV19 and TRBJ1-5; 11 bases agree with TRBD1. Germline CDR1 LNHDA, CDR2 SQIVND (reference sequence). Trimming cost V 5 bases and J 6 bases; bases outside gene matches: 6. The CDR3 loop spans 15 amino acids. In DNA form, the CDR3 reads TGTGCCAGTAGTGAAAGGACAGGGGGCAGTCAGCCCCAGCATTTT. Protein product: CASSERTGGSQPQHF.

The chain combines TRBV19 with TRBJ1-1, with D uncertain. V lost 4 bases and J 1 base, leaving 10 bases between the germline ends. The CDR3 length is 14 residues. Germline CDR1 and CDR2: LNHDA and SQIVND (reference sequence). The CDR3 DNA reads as TGTGCCAGTAGTAGGCCGGGTAGGAACACTGAAGCTTTCTTT. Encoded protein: CASSRPGRNTEAFF.

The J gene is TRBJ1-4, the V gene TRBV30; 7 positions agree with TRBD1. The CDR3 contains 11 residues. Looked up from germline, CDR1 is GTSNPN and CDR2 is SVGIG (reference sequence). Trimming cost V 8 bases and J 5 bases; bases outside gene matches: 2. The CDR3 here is CAGTANEKLFF. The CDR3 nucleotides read TGTGCCGGGACAGCAAATGAAAAACTGTTTTTT.

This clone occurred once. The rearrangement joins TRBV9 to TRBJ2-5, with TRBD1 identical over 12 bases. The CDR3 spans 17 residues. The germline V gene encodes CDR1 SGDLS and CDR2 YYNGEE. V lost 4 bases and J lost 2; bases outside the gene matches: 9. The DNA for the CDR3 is TGTGCCAGCAGCCTTACCGGGACAGGGGGCCTTCAAGAGACCCAGTACTTC. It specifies CASSLTGTGGLQETQYF.

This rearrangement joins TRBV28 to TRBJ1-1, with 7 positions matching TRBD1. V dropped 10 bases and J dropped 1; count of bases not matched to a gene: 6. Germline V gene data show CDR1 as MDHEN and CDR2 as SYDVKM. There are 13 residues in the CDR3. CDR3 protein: CATDRDWNTEAFF. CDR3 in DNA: TGTGCCACTGACAGGGATTGGAACACTGAAGCTTTCTTT.

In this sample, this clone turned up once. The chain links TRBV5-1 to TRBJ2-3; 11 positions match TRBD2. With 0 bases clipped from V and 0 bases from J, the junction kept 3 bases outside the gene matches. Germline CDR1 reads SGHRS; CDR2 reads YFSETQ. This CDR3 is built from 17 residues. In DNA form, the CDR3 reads TGCGCCAGCAGCTTGGGACTAGCGGGAACTAGCACAGATACGCAGTATTTT. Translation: CASSLGLAGTSTDTQYF. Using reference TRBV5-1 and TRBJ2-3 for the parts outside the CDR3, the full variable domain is KAGVTQTPRYLIKTRGQQVTLSCSPISGHRSVSWYQQTPGQGLQFLFEYFSETQRNKGNFPGRFSGRQFSNSRSEMNVSTLELGDSALYLCASSLGLAGTSTDTQYFGPGTRLTVL.

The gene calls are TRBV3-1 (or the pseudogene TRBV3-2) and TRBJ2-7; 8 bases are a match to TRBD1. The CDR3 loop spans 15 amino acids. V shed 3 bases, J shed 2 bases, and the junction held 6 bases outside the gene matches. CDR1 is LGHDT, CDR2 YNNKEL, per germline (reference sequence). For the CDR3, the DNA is TGTGCCAGCAGCCAGGCTGACAGGGGACCCTACGAGCAGTACTTC. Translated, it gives CASSQADRGPYEQYF.

CDR3 sequence (DNA): TGTGCCAGCAGCTACGAGGAGGGGACTGAAGCTTTCTTT. It codes for CASSYEEGTEAFF. The V gene is TRBV6-5, the J gene TRBJ1-1; D might be TRBD1 (5 bases). This CDR3 comprises 13 residues. Deletions cut 6 bases from V and 5 bases from J, with 13 bases between. From germline, CDR1 is MNHEY and CDR2 SVGAGI.

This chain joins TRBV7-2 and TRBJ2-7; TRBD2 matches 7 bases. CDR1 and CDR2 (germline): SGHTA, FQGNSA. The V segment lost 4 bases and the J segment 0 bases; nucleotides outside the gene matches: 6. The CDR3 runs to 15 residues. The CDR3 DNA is TGTGCCAGCAGCTACGGACTAGGGCCCTCCTACGAGCAGTACTTC. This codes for CASSYGLGPSYEQYF.

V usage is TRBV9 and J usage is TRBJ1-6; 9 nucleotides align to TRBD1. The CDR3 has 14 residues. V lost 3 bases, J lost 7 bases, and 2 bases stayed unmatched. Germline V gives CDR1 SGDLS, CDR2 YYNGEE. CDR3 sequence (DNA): TGTGCCAGCAGCGGACAGGGGGGAAATTCACCCCTCCACTTT. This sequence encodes CASSGQGGNSPLHF.

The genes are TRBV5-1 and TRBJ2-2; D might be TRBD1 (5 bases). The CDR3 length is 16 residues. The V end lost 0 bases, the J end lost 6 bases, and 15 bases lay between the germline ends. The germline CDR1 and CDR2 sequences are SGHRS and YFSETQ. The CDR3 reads CASSLEPVGAAGELFF. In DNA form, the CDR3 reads TGCGCCAGCAGCTTGGAACCCGTAGGGGCCGCCGGGGAGCTGTTTTTT.

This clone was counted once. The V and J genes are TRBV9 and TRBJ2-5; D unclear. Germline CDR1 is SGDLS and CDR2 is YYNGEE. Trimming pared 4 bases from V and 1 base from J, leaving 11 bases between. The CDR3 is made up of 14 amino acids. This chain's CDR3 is CASSPPGFQETQYF. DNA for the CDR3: TGTGCCAGCAGCCCACCGGGCTTCCAAGAGACCCAGTACTTC.

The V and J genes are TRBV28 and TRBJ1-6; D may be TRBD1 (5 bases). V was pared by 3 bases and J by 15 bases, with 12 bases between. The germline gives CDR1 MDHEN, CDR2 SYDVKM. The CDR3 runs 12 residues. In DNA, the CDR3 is TGTGCCAGCAGTTTTCGGGACTTGGTCCTCCACTTT. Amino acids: CASSFRDLVLHF.

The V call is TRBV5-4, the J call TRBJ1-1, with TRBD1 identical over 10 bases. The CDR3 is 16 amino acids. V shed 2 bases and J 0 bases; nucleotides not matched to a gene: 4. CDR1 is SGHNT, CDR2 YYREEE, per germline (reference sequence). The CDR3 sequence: CASSLLGQGMNTEAFF. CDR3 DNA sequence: TGTGCCAGCAGCTTACTGGGACAGGGGATGAACACTGAAGCTTTCTTT.

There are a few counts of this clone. DNA of the CDR3: TGCGCCAGCAGCTTCACGGGCACCACCGGGGAGCTGTTTTTT. Translating it yields CASSFTGTTGELFF. This chain connects TRBV5-1 to TRBJ2-2; no clear D gene. The CDR3 spans 14 residues. Germline CDR1 is SGHRS and CDR2 is YFSETQ. Trimming cost V 2 bases and J 4 bases, with 9 bases left between them.

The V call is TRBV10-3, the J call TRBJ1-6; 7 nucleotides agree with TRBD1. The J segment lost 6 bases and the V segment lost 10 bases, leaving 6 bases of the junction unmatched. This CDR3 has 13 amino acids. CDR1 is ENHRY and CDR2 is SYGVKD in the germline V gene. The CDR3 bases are TGTGCCACCAGGGACAGCCCTAATTCACCCCTCCACTTT. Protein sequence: CATRDSPNSPLHF.

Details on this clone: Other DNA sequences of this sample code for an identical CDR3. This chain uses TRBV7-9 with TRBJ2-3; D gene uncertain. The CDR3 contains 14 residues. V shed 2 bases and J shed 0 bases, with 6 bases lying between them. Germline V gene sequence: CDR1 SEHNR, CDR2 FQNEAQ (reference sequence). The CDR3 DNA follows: TGTGCCAGCAGCTTAAGCATCAGCACAGATACGCAGTATTTT. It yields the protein CASSLSISTDTQYF.